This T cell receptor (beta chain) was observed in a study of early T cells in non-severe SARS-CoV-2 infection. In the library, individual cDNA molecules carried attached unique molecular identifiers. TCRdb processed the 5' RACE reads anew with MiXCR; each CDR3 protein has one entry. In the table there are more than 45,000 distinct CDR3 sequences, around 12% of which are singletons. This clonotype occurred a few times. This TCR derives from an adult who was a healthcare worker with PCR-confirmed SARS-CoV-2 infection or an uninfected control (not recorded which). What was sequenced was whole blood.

The CDR3, as DNA: TGCAGCGTTGAAGATCGCACAGGGCCCACAGATACGCAGTATTTT. The encoded protein is CSVEDRTGPTDTQYF. V usage is TRBV29-1 and J usage is TRBJ2-3; maybe TRBD1 (6 bases). V lost 0 bases and J 2 bases, leaving 12 bases between the germline ends. The CDR3 totals 15 residues. CDR1 SQVTM and CDR2 ANQGSEA come from the germline V gene.